This T cell receptor beta chain was captured in a study of vaccination and CD4 T cells after COVID-19. Treatment given: roughly 11-day PBMC culture with coronavirus spike peptide pools or control peptides (ViraFEST assay). With respect to this clonotype: Its antigen is currently unknown.

This CDR3 is 14 amino acids long. Trimming at V came to 5 bases and at J to 5 bases, leaving 3 bases not matched to a gene. CDR1 is SGHTA and CDR2 is FQGNSA in the germline V gene. Cultured CD4+ T cell DNA was sequenced using the Oncomine TCR Beta short-read assay. One entry per CDR3 protein, called by TCRdb with MiXCR from the PCR reads. This sample has just under 20,000 distinct CDR3 sequences, with 40% to 45% found just once. The receptor comes from a human donor who received a COVID-19 vaccine. The gene calls are TRBV7-2 and TRBJ1-4; 9 nucleotides line up with TRBD1. Sequenced material: CD4+ T cells from blood, cultured in vitro, taken before SARS-CoV-2 vaccination. The CDR3 bases are TGTGCCAGCAGCCTCGGACAGGGGAATGAAAAACTGTTTTTT. It is translated as CASSLGQGNEKLFF.